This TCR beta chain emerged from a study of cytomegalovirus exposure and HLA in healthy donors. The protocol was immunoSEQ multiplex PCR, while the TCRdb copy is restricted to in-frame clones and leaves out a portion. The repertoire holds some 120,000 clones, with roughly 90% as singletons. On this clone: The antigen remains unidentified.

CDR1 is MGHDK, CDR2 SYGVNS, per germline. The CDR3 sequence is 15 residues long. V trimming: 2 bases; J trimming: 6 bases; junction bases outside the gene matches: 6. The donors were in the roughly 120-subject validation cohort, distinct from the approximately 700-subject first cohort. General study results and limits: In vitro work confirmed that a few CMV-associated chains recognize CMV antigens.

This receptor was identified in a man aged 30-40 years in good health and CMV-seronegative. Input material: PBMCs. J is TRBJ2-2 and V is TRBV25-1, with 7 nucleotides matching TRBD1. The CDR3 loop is CASSEGIGGPGELFF. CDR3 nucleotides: TGTGCCAGCAGTGAAGGGATAGGGGGCCCCGGGGAGCTGTTTTTT. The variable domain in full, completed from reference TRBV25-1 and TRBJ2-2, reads EADIYQTPRYLVIGTGKKITLECSQTMGHDKMYWYQQDPGMELHLIHYSYGVNSTEKGDLSSESTVSRIRTEHFPLTLESARPSHTSQYLCASSEGIGGPGELFFGEGSRLTVL.